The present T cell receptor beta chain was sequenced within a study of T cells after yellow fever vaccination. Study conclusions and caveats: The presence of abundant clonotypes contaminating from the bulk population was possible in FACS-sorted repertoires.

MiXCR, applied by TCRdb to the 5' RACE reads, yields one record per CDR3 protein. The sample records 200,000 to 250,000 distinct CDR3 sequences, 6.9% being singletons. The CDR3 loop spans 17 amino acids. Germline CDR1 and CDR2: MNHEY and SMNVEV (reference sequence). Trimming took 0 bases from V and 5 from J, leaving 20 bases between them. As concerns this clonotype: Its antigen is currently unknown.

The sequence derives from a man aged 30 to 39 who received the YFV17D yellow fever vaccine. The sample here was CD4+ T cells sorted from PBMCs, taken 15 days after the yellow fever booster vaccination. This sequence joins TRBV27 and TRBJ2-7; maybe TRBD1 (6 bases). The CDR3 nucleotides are TGTGCCAGCAGTTTATCGTTTCGGGCAGGGGACGGCCACGAGCAGTACTTC. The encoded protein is CASSLSFRAGDGHEQYF.